One sample yielded the 8 T cell receptor beta chains listed below, sequenced in a study of monozygotic twins with inflammatory bowel disease. TCRdb re-called the 5' RACE reads and catalogs CDR3 proteins one per entry, DNA excluded. Its listing shows over 150,000 distinct CDR3 sequences. What was sequenced was blood. All receptors derive from a human donor with ulcerative colitis or Crohn's disease, or a healthy co-twin of an affected twin (not recorded which).

The chain carries TRBV6-5 and TRBJ2-5; TCRdb indicates TRBD2, and absent DNA this call remains unverified. CDR1 is MNHEY, CDR2 SVGAGI, per germline. This CDR3 comprises 16 residues. CDR3 region: CASSYSRGKARETQYF.

The gene calls are TRBV12-3 or TRBV12-4 and TRBJ2-2; checking the TCRdb D call of TRBD1 is not possible without DNA. This CDR3 contains 15 residues. This CDR3 is CASSPRDRGGGELFF.

The genes are TRBV27 and TRBJ2-7. Germline values: CDR1 MNHEY, CDR2 SMNVEV (reference sequence). This CDR3 is built from 13 residues. This chain's CDR3 is CASNPTDGREQYF.

The rearrangement joins TRBV20-1 to TRBJ2-7; there is no DNA to check the TCRdb D call of TRBD1. Per germline, CDR1 DFQATT and CDR2 SNEGSKA (reference sequence). The CDR3 has 15 residues. The CDR3 loop reads CSAPQQGKDPYEQYF.

This sequence joins TRBV29-1 and TRBJ1-1; absent DNA, TCRdb's TRBD1 call cannot be checked. Germline V gives CDR1 SQVTM, CDR2 ANQGSEA. The CDR3 spans 12 residues. The CDR3 region is CSVGQLNTEAFF.

The rearrangement uses TRBV29-1 and TRBJ2-7; there is no DNA to check the TCRdb D call of TRBD1. Looked up from germline, CDR1 is SQVTM and CDR2 is ANQGSEA. CDR3 length equals 12 residues. The CDR3 reads CSVRRQGYEQYF.

This chain uses TRBV10-1 with TRBJ2-3; TCRdb lists TRBD2, though no DNA is available to test this call. This CDR3 spans 17 amino acids. Germline CDR1 and CDR2: WNHNN and SYGVQD (reference sequence). CDR3 in amino acids: CASRLPGTSGCTDTQYF.

This chain links TRBV11-2 with TRBJ2-7; the TRBD2 assignment by TCRdb is unverifiable without DNA. The CDR3 runs to 17 residues. Germline CDR1 and CDR2: SGHAT and FQNNGV. The CDR3 loop reads CASSLGSGGPDSYEQYF.